The 22 T cell receptor beta chains below come from one sample, sequenced in a study of human T cells and chemical hapten exposure (dated by TCRdb to 2020 to 2023). The intended sense of this specimen's time point label: healthy volunteer bleed at 2 weeks. Total RNA was extracted from unfractionated whole blood that had been collected in Tempus Blood RNA tubes. The protocol used for the library was RACE. TCRdb lists the instrument as NextSeq 500. TCRdb applied fastp at Q25 and MiXCR to the public reads, then kept only in-frame beta chains. Identical CDR3 proteins give one entry, which carries the most common genes and DNA. The sample table lists about 93,000 distinct CDR3 sequences, approximately 9% of them with a count of one. 2.5% to 3.5% of the sample lies in the top ten. The sample was whole blood. These receptors were collected from a female donor in good health. Some clones in this sample may be carry-over from other donors' samples.

Only a few counts were recorded for this clonotype. This sequence joins TRBV5-1 and TRBJ2-7; TRBD2 aligns across 13 bases. This CDR3 region has 15 residues. Losses at the gene ends were 3 bases for V and 1 base for J; bases not matched to a gene: 1. Per germline, CDR1 SGHRS and CDR2 YFSETQ. The CDR3 is CASSSGLAGSYEQYF. The CDR3 DNA reads TGCGCCAGCAGCTCGGGACTAGCGGGGTCCTACGAGCAGTACTTC.

As regards this clonotype: One base away lies a much larger clone, so this may be a sequencing read error. This chain joins TRBV7-2 and TRBJ1-6; D gene ambiguous. The CDR3 contains 16 residues. The germline CDR1 and CDR2 sequences are SGHTA and FQGNSA. CDR3 residues: CASSLQAPGLNSPLNF. CDR3 DNA sequence: TGTGCCAGCAGCTTACAGGCACCAGGTCTCAATTCACCCCTCAACTTT.

The chain uses TRBV7-8 and TRBJ1-1; D is ambiguous. Germline V lookup: CDR1 SGHVS, CDR2 FQNEAQ. Trimming pared 8 bases from V and 5 bases from J, leaving 18 bases between. This CDR3 is 14 amino acids long. CDR3 nucleotides: TGTGCCAGCGGCCCCGACCAATCGAGAACTGAAGCTTTCTTT. Translated: CASGPDQSRTEAFF.

This clonotype has a count of ten or more. The chain is built from TRBV28 and TRBJ1-4; the D gene is possibly TRBD1 (6 bases). V was cut by 5 bases and J by 4 bases, with 14 bases left in between. The CDR3 sequence is 15 residues long. Germline CDR1 is MDHEN and CDR2 is SYDVKM. CDR3 DNA: TGTGCCAGCAGTCCGCGGACAGACCTTAATGAAAAACTGTTTTTT. Encoded protein: CASSPRTDLNEKLFF.

In this sample, this clonotype turned up many times. The rearrangement links TRBV27 to TRBJ2-3, with D possibly TRBD1 on 6 matching bases. Trimming removed 7 bases from V and 2 bases from J, with 16 bases in between. The CDR3 contains 15 residues. CDR1 MNHEY and CDR2 SMNVEV come from the germline V gene (reference sequence). The CDR3 sequence: CASTLQGLDTDTQYF. The CDR3 DNA reads as TGTGCCAGCACCCTACAGGGTCTCGACACAGATACGCAGTATTTT.

Here the CDR3 DNA reads TGTGCCACCAGTGAGACTAGCGCGCAAGAGACCCAGTACTTC. Residues: CATSETSAQETQYF. The chain combines TRBV24-1 with TRBJ2-5; 8 bases line up with TRBD2. The CDR3 has 14 residues. Looked up from germline, CDR1 is KGHDR and CDR2 is SFDVKD. After removal of 4 bases from V and 2 bases from J, the junction contained 2 bases not matched to a gene.

In its sample, this clonotype was seen many times. This chain joins TRBV15 and TRBJ2-1; 11 nucleotides line up with TRBD2. CDR3 size: 16 residues. CDR1 and CDR2 (germline): LNHNV, YYDKDF (reference sequence). With 0 bases clipped from V and 7 bases from J, the junction kept 5 bases outside the gene matches. The CDR3 nucleotides read TGTGCCACCAGCAGAGATACCCCTAGCGGGAGGAATGAGCAGTTCTTC. Protein product: CATSRDTPSGRNEQFF. Based on the CDR3 plus reference TRBV15 and TRBJ2-1, the full variable domain is DAMVIQNPRYQVTQFGKPVTLSCSQTLNHNVMYWYQQKSSQAPKLLFHYYDKDFNNEADTPDNFQSRRPNTSFCFLDIRSPGLGDTAMYLCATSRDTPSGRNEQFFGPGTRLTVL.

A few counts support this clonotype. The V and J genes are TRBV28 and TRBJ2-7, with D possibly being TRBD1 (6 bases). V gave up 6 bases and J gave up 2 bases, with 14 bases separating them. This CDR3 comprises 14 residues. CDR1 is MDHEN, CDR2 SYDVKM, per germline. The CDR3 nucleotides read TGTGCCAGCAGAAATACCGGGACAACCTACGAGCAGTACTTC. Amino acids: CASRNTGTTYEQYF.

The chain is built from TRBV5-6 and TRBJ2-7; 7 bases line up with TRBD2. V was clipped by 4 bases and J by 0 bases; unmatched bases: 7. Germline V gives CDR1 SGHDT, CDR2 YYEEEE. CDR3 length equals 15 residues. CDR3 sequence reads: CASSLGLSSSYEQYF. The CDR3 nucleotides are TGTGCCAGCAGCCTGGGACTATCAAGCTCCTACGAGCAGTACTTC.

This clonotype came up many times. The rearrangement uses TRBV6-6 and TRBJ1-4; D gene ambiguous. Germline V gives CDR1 MNHNY, CDR2 SVGAGI (reference sequence). V lost 2 bases and J 1 base, leaving 11 bases between the germline ends. The CDR3 extends over 16 amino acids. The CDR3 sequence: CASSYRVLETNEKLFF. The CDR3 DNA is TGTGCCAGCAGTTACAGGGTTTTGGAAACTAATGAAAAACTGTTTTTT.

The chain's CDR3 is CASSYRGYNSPLHF. The CDR3 nucleotides are TGTGCCAGCAGCTACAGGGGATATAATTCACCCCTCCACTTT. The genes are TRBV7-8 and TRBJ1-6; TRBD1 aligns across 7 bases. Trimming took 4 bases from V and 4 from J; bases not matched to a gene: 1. CDR1 SGHVS and CDR2 FQNEAQ come from the germline V gene. The CDR3 is 14 amino acids.

The chain is built from TRBV30 and TRBJ2-1; maybe TRBD1 (6 bases). V dropped 5 bases and J dropped 9 bases, with 11 bases sitting between them. The CDR3 sequence is 11 residues long. Germline V gives CDR1 GTSNPN, CDR2 SVGIG (reference sequence). CDR3 DNA sequence: TGTGCCTGGTCCCTCAGGGGTGAGCAGTTCTTC. It specifies CAWSLRGEQFF.

This clonotype was observed many times. The gene calls are TRBV20-1 and TRBJ2-2, with D tentatively TRBD2 (5 bases). This CDR3 has 15 residues. Trimming stripped 0 bases from V and 3 bases from J, with 11 bases between. The germline gives CDR1 DFQATT, CDR2 SNEGSKA (reference sequence). The CDR3 region has the DNA TGCAGTGCTAGAGATGGGTATAGCGACACCGGGGAGCTGTTTTTT. Its protein is CSARDGYSDTGELFF.

This clonotype was counted many times. The gene calls are TRBV28 and TRBJ1-1, with TRBD1 as a possible D gene (5 bases). Trimming stripped 4 bases from V and 7 bases from J, with 10 bases between. The CDR3 has 12 amino acids. Germline V gives CDR1 MDHEN, CDR2 SYDVKM. CDR3 residues: CASSSWGSEAFF. CDR3 sequence (DNA): TGTGCCAGCAGTTCATGGGGGAGTGAAGCTTTCTTT.

This clonotype was counted many times. The CDR3 sequence: CASSLTSREQYF. The CDR3 nucleotides read TGCGCCAGCAGCTTGACGTCTCGGGAGCAGTACTTC. The rearrangement uses TRBV5-1 and TRBJ2-7; no definite D call. There are 12 residues in the CDR3. Germline V gene sequence: CDR1 SGHRS, CDR2 YFSETQ. Trimming pared 1 base from V and 7 bases from J, leaving 9 bases between.

The chain employs TRBV7-8 and TRBJ1-1; D unresolved. This CDR3 comprises 15 residues. Trimming left V 8 bases short and J 10 bases short, with 26 bases between. The germline gives CDR1 SGHVS, CDR2 FQNEAQ. The CDR3 region has the DNA TGTGCCAGCCACCCGCCAGGTTTTTCCGTGTCACGAGCTTTCTTT. Amino acids: CASHPPGFSVSRAFF.

This clonotype was detected a few times. The chain uses TRBV12-3 or TRBV12-4 and TRBJ1-2; D is undetermined. The CDR3 has 13 residues. Trimming stripped 6 bases from V and 3 bases from J, with 11 bases between. CDR3 residues: CASSRGLYYGYTF. In DNA form, the CDR3 reads TGTGCCAGCAGCAGAGGGTTATACTATGGCTACACCTTC.

This clonotype was detected only a few times. The chain links TRBV30 to TRBJ2-4; D might be TRBD2 (5 bases). Trimming removed 6 bases from V and 0 bases from J, with 15 bases in between. The CDR3 consists of 15 residues. Germline V gives CDR1 GTSNPN, CDR2 SVGIG (reference sequence). The CDR3 spells CACIEGDIAKNIQYF. The CDR3 DNA reads TGTGCCTGTATTGAGGGAGATATAGCCAAAAACATTCAGTACTTC.

This clonotype has only a few counts. The chain has TRBV9 and TRBJ2-5; 10 bases fit TRBD1. The CDR3 spans 16 residues. The junction had 6 bases not matched to a gene; V was cut back by 0 bases and J by 4 bases. Germline values: CDR1 SGDLS, CDR2 YYNGEE. The CDR3 reads CASSVEGTGVLETQYF. The CDR3 DNA is TGTGCCAGCAGCGTAGAGGGGACAGGGGTTTTAGAGACCCAGTACTTC.

Ten or more counts support this clonotype. The V gene is TRBV6-6, the J gene TRBJ1-6, with 11 bases lining up with TRBD1. CDR1 and CDR2 from the germline V gene are MNHNY and SVGAGI (reference sequence). Germline trimming cut 5 bases from V and 3 bases from J; bases unmatched to any gene: 12. CDR3 length equals 19 residues. CDR3 in amino acids: CASSHERDRGLVYNSPLHF. The CDR3 DNA follows: TGTGCCAGCAGTCACGAACGGGACAGGGGGTTGGTCTATAATTCACCCCTCCACTTT.

This clonotype was recorded a few times. The rearrangement links TRBV29-1 to TRBJ2-1; the match to TRBD1 covers 9 bases. Germline V lookup: CDR1 SQVTM, CDR2 ANQGSEA. The CDR3 is made up of 15 amino acids. Germline trimming cut 5 bases from V and 0 bases from J; bases unmatched to any gene: 5. The CDR3 sequence: CSVRTGVSSYNEQFF. DNA for the CDR3: TGCAGCGTTCGGACAGGGGTTAGCTCCTACAATGAGCAGTTCTTC.

This rearrangement joins TRBV7-9 to TRBJ2-6; tentative D call: TRBD1 (7 bases). V was trimmed by 4 bases and J by 0 bases, leaving 22 bases between them. This CDR3 has 20 residues. Germline lookup yields CDR1 SEHNR and CDR2 FQNEAQ (reference sequence). The CDR3 reads CASSSAGLGQFRSGANVLTF. In DNA form, the CDR3 reads TGTGCCAGCAGCTCCGCGGGGCTGGGACAGTTTCGCTCTGGGGCCAACGTCCTGACTTTC.